This TCR beta chain was found in a study of CD8+CD57+ T cells in acquired aplastic anemia. Looking at the study overall: CD4+ and CD8+ cells, once sorted, gave DNA averaging about 3 ug. In CD4+ cells, healthy donors produced an average of approximately 11 million reads. Study results and caveats: The same twenty-nine CD8+ CDR3 sequences occurred in patients and in controls.

Genomic DNA was employed as the template in profiling TCR beta VDJ and CDR3. TCRdb redid the calling of the reads with MiXCR, one entry per CDR3 protein. The sample includes about 130,000 distinct CDR3 sequences, 48% of them seen just once. This CDR3 is 12 amino acids long. Trimming took off 2 bases at V and 8 bases at J, with 9 bases between the two ends. There are many counts of this clonotype. Its cognate antigen is unknown. Sequenced: sorted CD4+, CD8+, or CD8+CD57+ T cells (not recorded which) from PBMCs. This sequence originates from a human donor in good health, serving as a control. The chain carries TRBV12-3 or TRBV12-4 and TRBJ1-2, with D unresolved. DNA of the CDR3: TGTGCCAGCAGTTTACCGGGAAGGGGCTACACCTTC. It is translated as CASSLPGRGYTF.